The rows below give T cell receptor beta chains drawn from one sample of a study of blood T cell repertoires in COVID-19. Data came from immunoSEQ multiplex PCR; TCRdb stores just in-frame clones and leaves some out. The table includes 120,000 to 150,000 clones, approximately 80% detected once. The specimen sequenced was peripheral blood. The receptors shown here come from a woman aged 50 to 60 with acute or convalescent COVID-19. CDR3s include the opening cysteine and the closing phenylalanine or tryptophan. The D gene is left open where the match is weak. The size field is filled for only some rows; it gives once, few, many or a size class.

d_call	j_call	clone_size	v_call	cdr3_aa	cdr3_nt
.	TRBJ1-4	.	TRBV7-2	CASSLARVPNEKLFF	TGTGCCAGCAGCTTAGCCAGGGTGCCTAATGAAAAACTGTTTTTT
.	TRBJ1-4	.	TRBV30	CAWTDTTNEKLFF	TGTGCCTGGACAGATACAACTAATGAAAAACTGTTTTTT
TRBD2	TRBJ2-1	.	TRBV9	CASSVETSGGYEQFF	TGTGCCAGCAGCGTAGAAACTAGCGGTGGATATGAGCAGTTCTTC
.	TRBJ2-7	.	TRBV7-6	CASSLGGTASGEQYF	TGTGCCAGCAGCTTAGGCGGGACAGCGTCGGGAGAGCAGTACTTC
.	TRBJ1-4	.	TRBV19	CASSRIQDSFATNEKLFF	TGTGCCAGTAGCCGAATACAAGACAGTTTTGCAACTAATGAAAAACTGTTTTTT
TRBD1	TRBJ2-4	.	TRBV19	CASSGDRGWYIQYF	TGTGCCAGTAGTGGAGACAGGGGGTGGTACATTCAGTACTTC
.	TRBJ1-4	.	TRBV6-2/TRBV6-3	CASSWTNEEKLFF	TGTGCCAGCAGTTGGACTAACGAAGAAAAACTGTTTTTT
.	TRBJ2-2	.	TRBV27	CASSLALSHTGELFF	TGTGCCAGCAGTTTAGCCCTAAGTCACACCGGGGAGCTGTTTTTT
.	TRBJ2-7	.	TRBV18	CASSPSAGRGNEQYF	TGTGCCAGCTCACCGTCGGCAGGCCGCGGGAACGAGCAGTACTTC
.	TRBJ2-7	.	TRBV7-9	CASSLDSLAYEQYF	TGTGCCAGCAGCTTAGACTCGCTAGCTTACGAGCAGTACTTC
TRBD2	TRBJ2-7	few	TRBV5-4	CASSSLAGGQTDEQYF	TGTGCCAGCAGCTCACTAGCGGGGGGCCAGACGGACGAGCAGTACTTC
.	TRBJ1-5	.	TRBV10-3	CASRDSNQPQHF	TGTGCCAGCCGGGACTCAAATCAGCCCCAGCATTTT
TRBD1	TRBJ1-3	.	TRBV23-1	CASSQSRDRTVNTIYF	TGCGCCAGCAGTCAATCACGGGACAGGACGGTAAACACCATATATTTT
.	TRBJ2-7	once	TRBV4-3	CASSQVVSDSAYEQYF	TGCGCCAGCAGCCAAGTAGTGTCGGACAGCGCCTACGAGCAGTACTTC
TRBD1	TRBJ1-4	.	TRBV7-9	CASSPQVGTAKEKLFF	TGTGCCAGCAGCCCCCAGGTAGGGACAGCAAAAGAAAAACTGTTTTTT
.	TRBJ1-1	.	TRBV29-1	CSVVVRVNTEAFF	TGCAGCGTTGTGGTCAGGGTGAACACTGAAGCTTTCTTT
.	TRBJ2-2	.	TRBV7-3	CASSFGGTGELFF	TGTGCCAGCAGCTTTGGCGGAACCGGGGAGCTGTTTTTT
.	TRBJ1-5	.	TRBV9	CASSGGQNNNQPQHF	TGTGCCAGCAGCGGAGGACAGAATAACAATCAGCCCCAGCATTTT